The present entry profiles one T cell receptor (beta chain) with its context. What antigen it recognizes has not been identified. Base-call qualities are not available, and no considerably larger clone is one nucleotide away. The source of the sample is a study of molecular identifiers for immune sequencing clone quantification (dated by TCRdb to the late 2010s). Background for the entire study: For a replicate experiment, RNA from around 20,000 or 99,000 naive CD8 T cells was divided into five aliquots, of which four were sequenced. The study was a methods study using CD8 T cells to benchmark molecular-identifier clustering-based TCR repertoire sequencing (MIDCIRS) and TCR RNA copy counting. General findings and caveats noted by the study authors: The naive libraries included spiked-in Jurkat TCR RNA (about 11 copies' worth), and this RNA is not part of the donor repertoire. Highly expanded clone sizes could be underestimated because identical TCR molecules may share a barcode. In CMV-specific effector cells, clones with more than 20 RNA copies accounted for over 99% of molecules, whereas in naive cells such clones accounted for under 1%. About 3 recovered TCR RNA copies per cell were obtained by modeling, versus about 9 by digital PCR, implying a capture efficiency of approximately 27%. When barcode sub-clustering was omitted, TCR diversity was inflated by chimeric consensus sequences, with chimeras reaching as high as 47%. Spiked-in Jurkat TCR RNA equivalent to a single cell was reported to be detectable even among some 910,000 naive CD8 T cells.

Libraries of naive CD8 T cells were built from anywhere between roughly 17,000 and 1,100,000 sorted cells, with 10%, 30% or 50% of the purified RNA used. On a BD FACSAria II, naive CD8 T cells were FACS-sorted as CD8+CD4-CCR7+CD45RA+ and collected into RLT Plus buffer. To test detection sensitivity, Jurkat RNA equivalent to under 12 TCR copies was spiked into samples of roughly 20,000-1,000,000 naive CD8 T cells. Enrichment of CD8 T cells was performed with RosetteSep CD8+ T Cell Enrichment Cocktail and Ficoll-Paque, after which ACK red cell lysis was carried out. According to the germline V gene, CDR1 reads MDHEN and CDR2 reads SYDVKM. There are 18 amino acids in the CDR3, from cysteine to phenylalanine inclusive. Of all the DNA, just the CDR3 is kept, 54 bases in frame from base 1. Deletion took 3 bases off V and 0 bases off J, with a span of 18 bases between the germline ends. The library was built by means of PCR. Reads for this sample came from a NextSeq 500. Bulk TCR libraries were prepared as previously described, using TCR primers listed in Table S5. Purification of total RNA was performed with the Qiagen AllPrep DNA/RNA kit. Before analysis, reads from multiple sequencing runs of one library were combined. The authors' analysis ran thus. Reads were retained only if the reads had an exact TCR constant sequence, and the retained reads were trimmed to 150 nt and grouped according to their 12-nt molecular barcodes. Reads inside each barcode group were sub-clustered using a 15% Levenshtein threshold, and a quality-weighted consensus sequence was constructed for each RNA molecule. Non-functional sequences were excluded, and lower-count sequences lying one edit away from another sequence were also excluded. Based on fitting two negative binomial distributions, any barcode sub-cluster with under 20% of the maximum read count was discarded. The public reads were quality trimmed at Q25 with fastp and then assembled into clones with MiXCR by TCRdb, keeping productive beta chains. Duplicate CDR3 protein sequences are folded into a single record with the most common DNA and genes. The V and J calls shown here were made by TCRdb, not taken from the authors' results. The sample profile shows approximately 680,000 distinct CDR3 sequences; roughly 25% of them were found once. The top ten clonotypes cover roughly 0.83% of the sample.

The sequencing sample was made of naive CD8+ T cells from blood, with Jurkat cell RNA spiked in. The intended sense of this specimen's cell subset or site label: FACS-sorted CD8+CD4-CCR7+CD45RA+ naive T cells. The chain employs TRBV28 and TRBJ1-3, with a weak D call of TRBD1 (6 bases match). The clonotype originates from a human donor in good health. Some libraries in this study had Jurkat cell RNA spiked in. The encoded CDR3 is CASSFWGGQISSGNTIYF. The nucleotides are TGTGCCAGCAGTTTTTGGGGGGGACAAATTTCCTCTGGAAACACCATATATTTT.